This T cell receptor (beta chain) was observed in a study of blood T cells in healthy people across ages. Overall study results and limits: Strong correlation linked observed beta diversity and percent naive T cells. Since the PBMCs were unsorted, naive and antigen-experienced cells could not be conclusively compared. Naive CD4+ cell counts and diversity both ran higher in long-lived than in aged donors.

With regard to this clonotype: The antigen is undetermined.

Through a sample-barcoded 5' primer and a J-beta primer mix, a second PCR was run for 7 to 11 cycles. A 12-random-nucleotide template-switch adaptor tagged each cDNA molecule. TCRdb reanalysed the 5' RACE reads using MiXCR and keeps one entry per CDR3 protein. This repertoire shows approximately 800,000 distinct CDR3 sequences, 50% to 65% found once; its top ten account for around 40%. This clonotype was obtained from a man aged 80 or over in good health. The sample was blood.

The CDR3 sequence is CASSQDPGPYEQYF. DNA for the CDR3: TGTGCCAGCAGCCAAGATCCGGGTCCTTACGAGCAGTACTTC. This chain joins TRBV3-1 and TRBJ2-7; D call uncertain. The CDR3 loop spans 14 amino acids. With 0 bases removed from V and 4 bases from J, the gap between germline ends came to 10 bases. In germline, CDR1 is LGHDT, CDR2 YNNKEL (reference sequence).